Sequencing of this T cell receptor (beta chain) was carried out in a study of blood T cell repertoires in COVID-19. Overall study: Both acute and convalescent COVID-19 samples were obtained from the United States, Italy and Spain.

Methods used by the authors: Reference gene primer amplification gave nucleated cell count estimates. The data were produced by immunoSEQ multiplex PCR, yet TCRdb's version contains in-frame clones alone and is incomplete. V, J and clone size were drawn from that table, and D and trimming were deduced from the DNA. The sample has 140,000 or so clones; roughly 80% are singletons. V lost 3 bases and J lost 0, with 15 bases in between. The V gene's germline CDR1 is MGHRA and CDR2 YSYEKL. The CDR3 runs 17 residues. This chain connects TRBV4-1 to TRBJ2-1, with TRBD1 as a possible D gene (5 bases). This clonotype was obtained from a woman older than 75 with acute or convalescent COVID-19. Input material: peripheral blood. The CDR3: CASSHPLRGSSYNEQFF. CDR3 DNA: TGCGCCAGCAGCCATCCCCTTAGGGGAAGCTCCTACAATGAGCAGTTCTTC.